The next 24 T cell receptor beta chains were all read from a single sample in a study of blood T cells in healthy people across ages. Combining a sample-barcoded 5' primer with a J-beta primer mix, a second PCR ran for 7 to 11 cycles. TCRdb reanalysed the 5' RACE reads using MiXCR and keeps one entry per CDR3 protein. The sample has 550,000 to 750,000 distinct CDR3 sequences, under 25% seen once. The sequenced sample consisted of blood. The receptor set was obtained from a man between 70 and 80 years old in good health.

The CDR3 region is CASRVVMAGHGDTQYF. CDR3 bases: TGTGCCAGCAGGGTCGTTATGGCAGGGCATGGAGATACGCAGTATTTT. The V and J genes are TRBV12-3 or TRBV12-4 and TRBJ2-3; possibly TRBD1 for D (5 bases). The germline V and J ends were trimmed by 6 bases and 5 bases, with 21 bases remaining between them. CDR3 length: 16 residues.

V gene TRBV3-1 combines with J gene TRBJ2-3; possibly TRBD1 for D (6 bases). CDR3 length equals 16 residues. Trimming removed 2 bases from V and 1 base from J, with 13 bases in between. The V gene's germline CDR1 is LGHDT and CDR2 YNNKEL (reference sequence). DNA of the CDR3: TGTGCCAGCAGCCAACTAACAGGGTTTGGCACAGATACGCAGTATTTT. Its translation is CASSQLTGFGTDTQYF.

The CDR3: CASSLPSARGNEQFF. The CDR3 DNA is TGCGCCAGCAGCTTACCTAGCGCGCGGGGAAATGAGCAGTTCTTC. V and J are TRBV5-1 and TRBJ2-1; weak D call: TRBD2 (6 bases). This CDR3 comprises 15 residues. The V end was cut by 2 bases, the J end by 7 bases, with 16 bases between. Germline values: CDR1 SGHRS, CDR2 YFSETQ.

This clonotype showed up just a few times. The V call is TRBV6-1, the J call TRBJ2-5, with 12 bases matching TRBD2. With the DNA end fitting TRBJ2-1 better, the J assignment may be wrong. Looked up from germline, CDR1 is MNHNS and CDR2 is SASEGT. The CDR3 length is 18 residues. CDR3 sequence (DNA): TGTGCCAGCAAACCCCGGCCTAGCGGGAGGGCCCGTAGCAATGAGCAGTTCTTC. Translation: CASKPRPSGRARSNEQFF.

J is TRBJ2-1 and V is TRBV5-1, with D unresolved. The DNA end is a closer match to TRBJ2-7, so the J assignment may be wrong. In germline, CDR1 is SGHRS, CDR2 YFSETQ. This CDR3 has 13 residues. CDR3 sequence (DNA): TGCGCCAGCAGCTTCCTGGGATCGGAAGAGCAGTACTTC. Translating gives CASSFLGSEEQYF.

This sequence joins TRBV10-3 and TRBJ2-1; TRBD2 matches 10 bases. V lost 6 bases, J lost 7 bases, and 12 bases stayed unmatched. Germline values: CDR1 ENHRY, CDR2 SYGVKD. This CDR3 region has 16 residues. CDR3 DNA: TGTGCCATCAGACAAACCGGGACTAGCGAGGGGAATGAGCAGTTCTTC. It is translated as CAIRQTGTSEGNEQFF.

Regarding this clonotype: One base away lies a much larger clone, so this may be a sequencing read error. The V gene is TRBV2, the J gene TRBJ2-7; the D gene could be TRBD1 or TRBD2 (5 bases each). Trimming took off 6 bases at V and 0 bases at J, with 9 bases between the two ends. Per the germline V gene, CDR1 is SNHLY and CDR2 is FYNNEI. This CDR3 spans 13 amino acids. The CDR3 sequence is CASRGDGSYEQYF. The CDR3 region has the DNA TGTGCCAGCAGGGGGGACGGCTCCTACGAGCAGTACTTC.

This clonotype showed up just a few times. The chain carries TRBV3-1 and TRBJ2-7; no reliable D call. The length of the CDR3 is 16 residues. Germline CDR1 reads LGHDT; CDR2 reads YNNKEL (reference sequence). V was shortened by 3 bases and J by 0 bases, with 15 bases between the two germline ends. The CDR3: CASSQAYTSSSYEQYF. The CDR3 DNA reads as TGTGCCAGCAGCCAGGCCTATACTTCGAGCTCCTACGAGCAGTACTTC.

This clonotype was observed at least ten times. The chain is built from TRBV7-6 and TRBJ2-5; weak D call: TRBD2 (6 bases). With the DNA end fitting TRBJ2-7 better, the J assignment may be wrong. Germline V CDR1 and CDR2: SGHVS, FNYEAQ. CDR3 size: 15 residues. The CDR3 sequence is CASSLEIADSYEQYF. CDR3 nucleotides: TGTGCCAGCAGCTTAGAAATAGCGGACTCCTACGAGCAGTACTTC.

The chain employs TRBV7-9 and TRBJ2-5; 7 bases are shared with TRBD2. The J call may not be correct, given that the DNA end is closer to TRBJ2-1. This CDR3 has 15 residues. The germline V gene has CDR1 SEHNR and CDR2 FQNEAQ (reference sequence). CDR3 sequence reads: CASSLVASGCNEQFF. In nucleotides, the CDR3 is TGTGCCAGCAGCTTAGTCGCTAGCGGATGCAATGAGCAGTTCTTC.

Only a few counts were recorded for this clonotype. One end of the junction fails to match germline, which may point to a read error. This sequence joins TRBV7-2 and TRBJ2-2; 7 nucleotides match TRBD2. The CDR3 is 15 residues long. Germline assignment: CDR1 SGHTA and CDR2 FQGNSA. CDR3 bases: TGTGCCAGCAGCTCCGGACTAGGGAACACCGGGGTGCTGTTTTTT. Amino acid sequence: CASSSGLGNTGVLFF.

This clonotype appeared a few times. CDR3 region: CSVEEGFLYGYTF. CDR3 DNA sequence: TGCAGCGTTGAGGAGGGGTTTCTCTATGGCTACACCTTC. The chain is built from TRBV29-1 and TRBJ1-2; TRBD1 might be the D (5 bases). The germline gives CDR1 SQVTM, CDR2 ANQGSEA. With 3 bases removed from V and 4 bases from J, the gap between germline ends came to 12 bases. This CDR3 is built from 13 residues.

The chain has TRBV12-3 or TRBV12-4 and TRBJ2-7, with TRBD2 matching over 14 bases. V lost 5 bases, J lost 3 bases, and 12 bases stayed unmatched. This CDR3 has 18 amino acids. CDR3 in amino acids: CASSPGTSGSGGYYEQYF. The CDR3 nucleotides are TGTGCCAGCAGTCCCGGGACTAGCGGGAGTGGGGGCTACTACGAGCAGTACTTC.

This clonotype was counted a few times. The chain has TRBV12-3 or TRBV12-4 and TRBJ1-1, with 9 positions matching TRBD1. Trimming at V came to 1 base and at J to 10 bases, leaving 4 bases not matched to a gene. This CDR3 has 13 residues. The DNA for the CDR3 is TGTGCCAGCAGTTTAGAAACAGGGGGCTCAGCTTTCTTT. This sequence encodes CASSLETGGSAFF.

Ten or more counts support this clonotype. The chain has TRBV12-3 or TRBV12-4 and TRBJ2-4, with D possibly TRBD2 on 5 matching bases. The CDR3 extends over 14 amino acids. V was cut by 6 bases and J by 2 bases, with 11 bases left in between. The CDR3 here is CASSPRETKNIQYF. CDR3 DNA: TGTGCCAGCAGCCCCCGGGAAACCAAAAACATTCAGTACTTC.

The genes are TRBV7-8 and TRBJ2-3, with D perhaps matching TRBD1 or TRBD2 (5 bases each). V lost 7 bases, J lost 5 bases, and 10 bases lay in between. CDR3 length: 12 residues. Germline V lookup: CDR1 SGHVS, CDR2 FQNEAQ. As DNA, the CDR3 is TGTGCCAGCACCCATGGGGGAGATACGCAGTATTTT. It specifies CASTHGGDTQYF.

The V and J genes are TRBV6-2 or TRBV6-3 and TRBJ2-3; 7 bases map to TRBD2. The CDR3 is made up of 14 amino acids. Germline V gives CDR1 MNHEY, CDR2 SVGEGT. The V and J ends lost 7 bases and 2 bases, in that order; junction bases with no gene match: 6. This chain's CDR3 is CASKDGRPTDTQYF. DNA of the CDR3: TGTGCCAGCAAGGACGGGAGGCCCACAGATACGCAGTATTTT.

This clonotype has just a few counts. This chain uses TRBV3-1 with TRBJ2-5; TRBD2 matches 8 bases. Trimming removed 0 bases from V and 11 bases from J; junction bases left unmatched: 17. The CDR3 extends over 17 amino acids. Germline V lookup: CDR1 LGHDT, CDR2 YNNKEL (reference sequence). This CDR3 is CASSQDRLASGYVAQYF. The CDR3 DNA follows: TGTGCCAGCAGCCAAGATCGTTTGGCTAGCGGGTATGTCGCGCAGTACTTC.

This clonotype was observed at least ten times. The chain links TRBV28 to TRBJ2-1, with 12 bases that match TRBD2. The germline V gene has CDR1 MDHEN and CDR2 SYDVKM. V shed 6 bases and J 3 bases; nucleotides not matched to a gene: 9. The CDR3 length is 17 residues. CDR3 bases: TGTGCCAGCAGGGAGGGACTAGCGGGCCCTTTCTACAATGAGCAGTTCTTC. Its translation: CASREGLAGPFYNEQFF. Combining the CDR3 with reference TRBV28 and TRBJ2-1 gives the whole variable domain DVKVTQSSRYLVKRTGEKVFLECVQDMDHENMFWYRQDPGLGLRLIYFSYDVKMKEKGDIPEGYSVSREKKERFSLILESASTNQTSMYLCASREGLAGPFYNEQFFGPGTRLTVL.

This clonotype was observed a handful of times. V and J are TRBV20-1 and TRBJ1-2; 7 nucleotides line up with TRBD1. Germline V CDR1 and CDR2: DFQATT, SNEGSKA (reference sequence). CDR3 length: 15 amino acids. Unmatched junction bases numbered 7, after V lost 0 bases and J lost 3 bases. The CDR3 loop reads CSARDQTGLDYGYTF. The CDR3 DNA sequence: TGCAGTGCTAGAGACCAGACAGGGTTGGACTATGGCTACACCTTC.

The rearrangement links TRBV7-6 to TRBJ2-1; 8 bases map to TRBD2. V lost 1 base and J lost 4; bases outside the gene matches: 6. From germline, CDR1 is SGHVS and CDR2 FNYEAQ. This CDR3 has 16 amino acids. CDR3 loop: CASSLDPAGVYNEQFF. CDR3 nucleotide sequence: TGTGCCAGCAGCTTAGATCCAGCGGGAGTATACAATGAGCAGTTCTTC.

This clonotype was detected only a few times. The chain recombines TRBV3-1 with TRBJ2-7; 8 bases are shared with TRBD2. Germline CDR1 LGHDT, CDR2 YNNKEL (reference sequence). This CDR3 has 15 amino acids. With 4 bases clipped from V and 4 bases from J, the junction kept 9 bases outside the gene matches. CDR3 residues: CASSLGAGGLYEQYF. For the CDR3, the DNA is TGTGCCAGCAGCCTCGGGGCGGGAGGACTTTACGAGCAGTACTTC.

The CDR3: CSVEDPGGNTGELFF. The CDR3 region has the DNA TGCAGCGTTGAAGATCCGGGCGGAAACACCGGGGAGCTGTTTTTT. This rearrangement joins TRBV29-1 to TRBJ2-2; D remains ambiguous. CDR1 and CDR2 from the germline V gene are SQVTM and ANQGSEA. The CDR3 totals 15 residues. V was trimmed by 0 bases and J by 2 bases, leaving 10 bases between them.

The V call is TRBV19, the J call TRBJ2-1; 7 bases align to TRBD1. J gave up 0 bases and V 3 bases, and 2 bases lay outside the gene matches. Germline-derived CDR1 and CDR2 are LNHDA and SQIVND (reference sequence). CDR3 size: 15 residues. The CDR3 DNA is TGTGCCAGTAGTATCGGGACAGACTCCTACAATGAGCAGTTCTTC. It translates to CASSIGTDSYNEQFF.